This TCR beta chain was sequenced in a study of T-cell memory formation after mild COVID-19. MiXCR was run by TCRdb on the 5' RACE reads, yielding one entry per CDR3 protein. The sample consists of hundreds of thousands of distinct CDR3 sequences, roughly 15% of them appearing once. Per the germline V gene, CDR1 is SGHTA and CDR2 is FQGNSA. V was cut by 1 base and J by 0 bases, with 12 bases left in between. The CDR3 has 16 amino acids. The TCR originated in a man younger than 30 who had mild COVID-19 (a few samples of this study predate the infection). Cell type and time point are not known. The V gene is TRBV7-2, the J gene TRBJ1-1; D not certain. Specimen: PBMCs or a T cell subset sorted from them (not recorded which). The CDR3 loop reads CASSLVSPGMNTEAFF. For the CDR3, the DNA is TGTGCCAGCAGCTTAGTGTCTCCCGGGATGAACACTGAAGCTTTCTTT.